These 27 T cell receptor beta chains were sequenced from one sample in a study of T cell repertoires in cytomegalovirus infection. TCRdb re-analysed the reads in MiXCR, keeping a single row per CDR3 protein. This sample has hundreds of thousands of distinct CDR3 sequences, with about 17% found just once. Source material: PBMCs. Source of these receptors: a human donor in good health (CMV status not recorded). Some clones in this sample may be carry-over from other donors' samples.

The chain couples TRBV9 to TRBJ2-7, with TRBD1 matching over 8 bases. CDR1 SGDLS and CDR2 YYNGEE come from the germline V gene. There are 14 residues in the CDR3. After removal of 3 bases from V and 0 bases from J, the junction contained 2 bases not matched to a gene. DNA of the CDR3: TGTGCCAGCAGCGGGACAGGGCACTCCTACGAGCAGTACTTC. Translated, it gives CASSGTGHSYEQYF.

This clonotype was picked up a small number of times. The chain is built from TRBV14 and TRBJ2-7; 7 positions agree with TRBD1. The CDR3 spans 16 residues. V shed 5 bases, J shed 7 bases, and the junction held 17 bases outside the gene matches. The germline V gene encodes CDR1 SGHDN and CDR2 FVKESK. Written as DNA, the CDR3 is TGTGCCAGCAGCTCCAAGCCGGGACAGCTAGGCTGGGAGCAGTACTTC. Amino acids: CASSSKPGQLGWEQYF.

The table lists this clonotype with a few counts. The rearrangement links TRBV5-6 to TRBJ1-5; D gene unclear. The length of the CDR3 is 13 residues. CDR1 SGHDT and CDR2 YYEEEE come from the germline V gene. The ends were cut back, 2 bases at V and 7 bases at J, with 10 bases in the middle. The CDR3: CASSLGWEQPQHF. CDR3 DNA: TGTGCCAGCAGCTTAGGCTGGGAGCAGCCCCAGCATTTT.

This clonotype was observed a few times. V and J are TRBV4-2 and TRBJ2-1; maybe TRBD2 (6 bases). Per germline, CDR1 LGHNA and CDR2 YNFKEQ. Trimming shortened V by 1 base and J by 2 bases, and 9 bases separated the two germline ends. The length of the CDR3 is 15 residues. The CDR3, as DNA: TGTGCCAGCAGCCAAGCTCCGGGGGCCTACAATGAGCAGTTCTTC. Translating it yields CASSQAPGAYNEQFF.

This clonotype was observed many times. The CDR3: CASSPQGNTGELFF. The CDR3 DNA is TGTGCCAGCAGCCCGCAGGGGAACACCGGGGAGCTGTTTTTT. V and J are TRBV7-3 and TRBJ2-2; D is possibly TRBD1 (5 bases). The CDR3 covers 14 residues. Trimming removed 5 bases at V and 1 base at J, with 8 bases between. Germline CDR1 reads SGHTA; CDR2 reads FQGTGA.

This clonotype was seen repeatedly, ten times or more. The rearrangement links TRBV27 to TRBJ2-1; 8 nucleotides line up with TRBD2. In germline, CDR1 is MNHEY, CDR2 SMNVEV (reference sequence). The CDR3 extends over 16 amino acids. Trimming removed 5 bases from V and 2 bases from J; junction bases left unmatched: 8. The DNA for the CDR3 is TGTGCCAGCAGTAACGCGGGGGGCCTCCCCTACAATGAGCAGTTCTTC. Amino acid sequence: CASSNAGGLPYNEQFF.

This clonotype has only a few counts. This CDR3 is CASSLGGDRRNEQFF. The CDR3, as DNA: TGTGCCAGCAGCTTGGGAGGGGACAGGCGGAATGAGCAGTTCTTC. The chain links TRBV5-5 to TRBJ2-1, with 8 bases matching TRBD1. V gave up 0 bases and J gave up 7 bases; unmatched junction bases: 6. Germline V lookup: CDR1 SGHKS, CDR2 YYEKEE (reference sequence). The CDR3 has 15 amino acids.

This clonotype was counted a few times. The chain combines TRBV19 with TRBJ1-5; 8 bases align to TRBD1. The germline V gene encodes CDR1 LNHDA and CDR2 SQIVND (reference sequence). This CDR3 comprises 18 residues. The junction had 12 bases not matched to a gene; V was cut back by 3 bases and J by 2 bases. CDR3: CASSISGTGAQGNQPQHF. For the CDR3, the DNA is TGTGCCAGTAGTATCTCCGGGACAGGAGCCCAAGGCAATCAGCCCCAGCATTTT.

The chain employs TRBV20-1 and TRBJ1-2, with a tentative D call TRBD1 (5 bases). V was pared by 0 bases and J by 4 bases, with 9 bases between. The CDR3 runs to 13 residues. Germline V gene sequence: CDR1 DFQATT, CDR2 SNEGSKA (reference sequence). CDR3 nucleotides: TGCAGTGCTAGAGACCAGGGAGCCTATGGCTACACCTTC. It yields the protein CSARDQGAYGYTF.

This clonotype has a count of ten or more. In DNA form, the CDR3 reads TGTGCCAGCAGCACGAGACTAGCGGGGGGGGATACGCAGTATTTT. Amino acid sequence: CASSTRLAGGDTQYF. The chain joins TRBV7-2 to TRBJ2-3; 14 bases are shared with TRBD2. Germline V gene data show CDR1 as SGHTA and CDR2 as FQGNSA. V dropped 5 bases and J dropped 6; count of bases not matched to a gene: 4. The CDR3 length is 15 residues.

This clonotype was detected ten times or more. This rearrangement joins TRBV7-9 to TRBJ2-7, with D unresolved. The V gene's germline CDR1 is SEHNR and CDR2 FQNEAQ (reference sequence). V was pared by 2 bases and J by 6 bases, with 11 bases between. The CDR3 has 13 amino acids. The CDR3: CASSLSGVLEQYF. Written as DNA, the CDR3 is TGTGCCAGCAGCTTATCAGGTGTCCTCGAGCAGTACTTC.

The V and J genes are TRBV7-2 and TRBJ2-5, with 9 bases identical to TRBD1. Germline loops: CDR1 SGHTA, CDR2 FQGNSA. The CDR3 extends over 17 amino acids. V shed 5 bases and J 0 bases; nucleotides not matched to a gene: 10. The CDR3 DNA reads TGTGCCAGCAGCCTACTCGAACAGGGGGCACACCAAGAGACCCAGTACTTC. Its protein product is CASSLLEQGAHQETQYF.

The rearrangement uses TRBV24-1 and TRBJ2-1; D unclear. The V gene's germline CDR1 is KGHDR and CDR2 SFDVKD. This CDR3 is 14 amino acids long. V lost 5 bases and J lost 5, with 12 bases in between. The CDR3 DNA sequence: TGTGCCACCAGTGCCAGTCCTACCAACAATGAGCAGTTCTTC. Protein product: CATSASPTNNEQFF.

This clonotype came up many times. The chain uses TRBV29-1 and TRBJ1-4; TRBD1 might be the D (6 bases). V shed 6 bases and J shed 3 bases, with 11 bases lying between them. The CDR3 loop spans 13 amino acids. Looked up from germline, CDR1 is SQVTM and CDR2 is ANQGSEA. The CDR3 protein is CSVAGASNEKLFF. CDR3 bases: TGCAGCGTCGCAGGGGCCTCTAATGAAAAACTGTTTTTT.

This clonotype was seen ten or more times. CDR3 protein: CASSDWYRDRKGWWRSYEQYF. The CDR3 DNA follows: TGTGCCAGCAGTGATTGGTATCGGGACAGAAAAGGATGGTGGAGGTCCTACGAGCAGTACTTC. The chain recombines TRBV25-1 with TRBJ2-7; 7 bases align to TRBD1. CDR1 is MGHDK, CDR2 SYGVNS, per germline. CDR3 length: 21 residues. The ends lost 3 bases at V and 1 base at J; junction bases unmatched: 24.

This clonotype was detected many times. The chain links TRBV12-3 or TRBV12-4 to TRBJ2-7; possibly TRBD2 for D (5 bases). The CDR3 covers 13 residues. V was cut by 3 bases and J by 3 bases, with 9 bases left in between. The CDR3 sequence is CASSFGELYEQYF. The DNA of the CDR3 is TGTGCCAGCAGTTTTGGGGAGCTCTACGAGCAGTACTTC.

This chain links TRBV6-6 with TRBJ2-5, with 7 nucleotides matching TRBD2. Unmatched junction bases numbered 4, after V lost 1 base and J lost 5 bases. The CDR3 has 14 residues. Germline loops: CDR1 MNHNY, CDR2 SVGAGI (reference sequence). This CDR3 reads CASSYWGGGETQYF. CDR3 sequence (DNA): TGTGCCAGCAGTTACTGGGGGGGGGGGGAGACCCAGTACTTC.

This clonotype was seen ten or more times. V gene TRBV7-2 combines with J gene TRBJ2-7, with 8 nucleotides matching TRBD2. Germline-derived CDR1 and CDR2 are SGHTA and FQGNSA. The CDR3 covers 18 residues. J gave up 4 bases and V 3 bases, and 17 bases lay outside the gene matches. CDR3 nucleotide sequence: TGTGCCAGCAGCTTCACACATACTAGCGGACCGATCTCATACGAGCAGTACTTC. It is translated as CASSFTHTSGPISYEQYF.

V is TRBV28 and J is TRBJ2-1; D uncertain. The germline V gene has CDR1 MDHEN and CDR2 SYDVKM. CDR3 size: 14 residues. V was clipped by 3 bases and J by 5 bases, with 11 bases between them. The CDR3 protein is CASSFHGRHNEQFF. CDR3 coding DNA: TGTGCCAGCAGTTTCCACGGGCGGCACAATGAGCAGTTCTTC.

The J gene is TRBJ2-3, the V gene TRBV3-1, with D possibly called TRBD1 or TRBD2 (5 bases each). This CDR3 is 18 amino acids long. Trimming left V 4 bases short and J 3 bases short, with 23 bases between. CDR1 LGHDT and CDR2 YNNKEL come from the germline V gene (reference sequence). The CDR3 loop is CASSPRDDLAGTTDTQYF. The CDR3 coding sequence is TGTGCCAGCAGCCCCCGCGACGATTTAGCAGGGACGACAGATACGCAGTATTTT.

In its sample, this clonotype was seen a few times. The CDR3 loop is CASSDDGTGRRETQYF. For the CDR3, the DNA is TGTGCCAGCAGTGACGATGGAACCGGGCGACGGGAGACCCAGTACTTC. The chain joins TRBV6-1 to TRBJ2-5; no clear D gene. V lost 3 bases to trimming and J lost 5 bases, with 19 bases between them. This CDR3 is 16 amino acids long. Germline values: CDR1 MNHNS, CDR2 SASEGT.

This clonotype has only a few counts. The CDR3 DNA follows: TGCAGTGCTAGGGGGACCGGAGACTACGAGCAGTACTTC. Translated: CSARGTGDYEQYF. This chain links TRBV20-1 with TRBJ2-7; D assignment may be TRBD1 or TRBD2 (5 bases each). The germline V and J ends were trimmed by 3 bases and 3 bases, with 12 bases remaining between them. This CDR3 spans 13 amino acids. Germline assignment: CDR1 DFQATT and CDR2 SNEGSKA (reference sequence).

This clonotype was counted at least ten times. The V and J genes are TRBV7-2 and TRBJ2-3, with TRBD1 identical over 9 bases. The CDR3 is 17 amino acids. V gave up 1 base and J gave up 2 bases; unmatched junction bases: 7. Germline CDR1 and CDR2: SGHTA and FQGNSA. DNA for the CDR3: TGTGCCAGCAGCTTAGTTGGACAGGGGTCTTCCACAGATACGCAGTATTTT. It codes for CASSLVGQGSSTDTQYF.

This clonotype has only a few counts. V gene TRBV6-2 or TRBV6-3 combines with J gene TRBJ2-7, with TRBD1 identical over 7 bases. This CDR3 spans 13 amino acids. The germline V gene has CDR1 MNHEY and CDR2 SVGEGT. After removal of 6 bases from V and 3 bases from J, the junction contained 5 bases not matched to a gene. The DNA for the CDR3 is TGTGCCAGCAGCGACAGGGAATTCTACGAGCAGTACTTC. It translates to CASSDREFYEQYF.

The chain couples TRBV7-9 to TRBJ2-7; D possibly corresponds to TRBD1 (5 bases). V dropped 1 base and J dropped 3 bases, with 7 bases sitting between them. This CDR3 has 13 amino acids. Looked up from germline, CDR1 is SEHNR and CDR2 is FQNEAQ (reference sequence). CDR3 residues: CASSLEGVYEQYF. The CDR3, as DNA: TGTGCCAGCAGCTTAGAAGGGGTCTACGAGCAGTACTTC.

This chain connects TRBV28 to TRBJ2-1, with 7 bases fitting TRBD1. This CDR3 has 17 amino acids. The V and J ends lost 6 bases and 6 bases, in that order; junction bases with no gene match: 17. CDR1 and CDR2 (germline): MDHEN, SYDVKM. The CDR3 DNA follows: TGTGCCAGCAGAAGGGACAGCCCGAGCACAGCTGGCAATGAGCAGTTCTTC. Translation gives CASRRDSPSTAGNEQFF.

This CDR3 reads CSAPRRTGLNQPQHF. The CDR3 DNA reads as TGCAGTGCTCCGAGAAGGACAGGTTTAAATCAGCCCCAGCATTTT. This chain uses TRBV20-1 with TRBJ1-5, with 7 bases aligning to TRBD1. The ends lost 5 bases at V and 4 bases at J; junction bases unmatched: 11. CDR1 DFQATT and CDR2 SNEGSKA come from the germline V gene (reference sequence). The CDR3 covers 15 residues.